This TCR beta chain comes out of a study of Ad26.COV2.S vaccination and SARS-CoV-2 variants. Whole-study findings and limits: Vaccinated and placebo-treated recipients had similar non-spike TCR breadth. Substantial response breadth was reportedly seen for spike-specific CD8+ and CD4+ T cells after vaccination. Relative to placebo recipients, vaccine recipients exhibited elevated spike-specific TCR breadth. Total T cell responses, in the TCR breadth and depth analyses, may have been underestimated.

Produced via immunoSEQ multiplex PCR; TCRdb's table is partial and in-frame only. This table holds some 250,000 clones, approximately 90% found once. Noted treatment: 15 to 20 received Ad26.COV2.S at low or high dose, single or two shots; about 5 received placebo; per-sample allocation not given. Samples came from day 63 after the first vaccine or placebo injection. This clone appeared once. The antigen remains unidentified. This CDR3 comprises 12 residues. The germline gives CDR1 SGHAT, CDR2 FQDESV (reference sequence). The ends were cut back, 1 base at V and 3 bases at J, with 2 bases in the middle. The sample in question was peripheral blood, obtained in a trial of Ad26.COV2.S vaccine versus placebo. The sequence was obtained from a person between 18 and 60 years old who received the Ad26.COV2.S COVID-19 vaccine or a placebo. This chain joins TRBV11-1 and TRBJ2-3; the D is unclear. The CDR3 reads CASSLETDTQYF. CDR3 DNA sequence: TGTGCCAGCAGCTTAGAGACAGATACGCAGTATTTT.